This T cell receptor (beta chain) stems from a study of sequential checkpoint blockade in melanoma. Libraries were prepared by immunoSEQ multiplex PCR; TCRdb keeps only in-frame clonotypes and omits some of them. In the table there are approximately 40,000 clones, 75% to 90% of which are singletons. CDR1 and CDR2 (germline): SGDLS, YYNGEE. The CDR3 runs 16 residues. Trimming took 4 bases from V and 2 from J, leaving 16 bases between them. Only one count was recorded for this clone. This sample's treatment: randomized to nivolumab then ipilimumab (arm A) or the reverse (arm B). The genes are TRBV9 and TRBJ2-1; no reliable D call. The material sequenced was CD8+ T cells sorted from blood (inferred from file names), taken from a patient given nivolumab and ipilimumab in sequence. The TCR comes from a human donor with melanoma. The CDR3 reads CASSPDLRDPYNEQFF. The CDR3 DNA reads TGTGCCAGCAGCCCCGATTTAAGAGATCCCTACAATGAGCAGTTCTTC.